A single sample is the source of the 10 T cell receptor beta chains below, sequenced in a study of blood T cell repertoires in COVID-19 (dated by TCRdb to the early 2020s). The method behind the library was the immunoSEQ multiplex PCR assay. The table was pulled from immuneACCESS by TCRdb, which kept in-frame rearrangements only. Such tables lose some clones; where checked, under half of the loss comes from unresolved V genes, and the rest has no known cause. The sample table contains 120,000 or so clones; only one count was recorded for roughly 90% of them. The ten largest make up 7.9% of the sample. Material for sequencing was peripheral blood. The receptors come from a man between 65 and 79 years old who had recovered from COVID-19.

The rearrangement uses TRBV18 and TRBJ1-1, with TRBD1 matching 7 bases. The CDR3 consists of 15 residues. Germline trimming cut 3 bases from V and 0 bases from J; bases unmatched to any gene: 4. CDR1 and CDR2 from the germline V gene are KGHSH and LQKENI. The CDR3 nucleotides read TGTGCCAGCTCACCCCCGACAGGGATGAACACTGAAGCTTTCTTT. Protein product: CASSPPTGMNTEAFF.

The chain has TRBV2 and TRBJ1-1; D uncertain. V was shortened by 1 base and J by 0 bases, with 9 bases between the two germline ends. The CDR3 has 15 residues. Germline loops: CDR1 SNHLY, CDR2 FYNNEI. The CDR3 sequence is CASSEDEAMNTEAFF. The CDR3, as DNA: TGTGCCAGCAGTGAAGATGAGGCCATGAACACTGAAGCTTTCTTT.

The J gene is TRBJ2-5, the V gene TRBV3-1 (or the pseudogene TRBV3-2), with 7 bases lining up with TRBD2. The CDR3 contains 16 residues. Germline V lookup: CDR1 LGHDT, CDR2 YNNKEL (reference sequence). J lost 0 bases, V lost 0 bases, and 4 bases had no gene match. CDR3 DNA sequence: TGTGCCAGCAGCCAAGACTGGGGGGGGTACCAAGAGACCCAGTACTTC. It yields the protein CASSQDWGGYQETQYF.

CDR3 bases: TGTGCCAGCAGCTTCGACAGGTTCTACGAGCAGTACTTC. This gives the protein CASSFDRFYEQYF. The rearrangement joins TRBV7-2 to TRBJ2-7; maybe TRBD1 (6 bases). Per the germline V gene, CDR1 is SGHTA and CDR2 is FQGNSA. Between the trimmed V and J ends, which lost 3 bases and 3 bases, there was a span of 9 bases. The length of the CDR3 is 13 residues.

V gene TRBV19 combines with J gene TRBJ1-4; D is perhaps TRBD1 (5 bases). V lost 3 bases, J lost 6 bases, and 14 bases lay in between. CDR1 and CDR2 (germline): LNHDA, SQIVND (reference sequence). The CDR3 is 15 residues long. The CDR3 region is CASSMGPGRHEKLFF. CDR3 sequence (DNA): TGTGCCAGTAGTATGGGGCCTGGCAGGCATGAAAAACTGTTTTTT.

The chain uses TRBV7-9 and TRBJ1-3, with a possible D match to TRBD1 (6 bases). CDR3 length: 14 residues. CDR1 is SEHNR and CDR2 is FQNEAQ in the germline V gene (reference sequence). Trimming took 2 bases from V and 4 from J, leaving 9 bases between them. As DNA, the CDR3 is TGTGCCAGCAGCTTAAACAGGGCCGGAAACACCATATATTTT. This encodes CASSLNRAGNTIYF.

The chain combines TRBV18 with TRBJ1-1; TRBD1 might be the D (6 bases). There are 16 residues in the CDR3. V was pared by 1 base and J by 0 bases, with 12 bases between. The germline CDR1 and CDR2 sequences are KGHSH and LQKENI. CDR3 in amino acids: CASSPQTGAVNTEAFF. In DNA, the CDR3 is TGTGCCAGCTCACCACAGACAGGTGCTGTGAACACTGAAGCTTTCTTT. The entire variable domain, with the rest obtained from reference TRBV18 and TRBJ1-1, is as follows: NAGVMQNPRHLVRRRGQEARLRCSPMKGHSHVYWYRQLPEEGLKFMVYLQKENIIDESGMPKERFSAEFPKEGPSILRIQQVVRGDSAAYFCASSPQTGAVNTEAFFGQGTRLTVV.

This clone was picked up a small number of times. CDR3 sequence reads: CASSPSTPVETQYF. For the CDR3, the DNA is TGTGCCAGCAGTCCCTCGACTCCGGTTGAGACCCAGTACTTC. This sequence joins TRBV28 and TRBJ2-5; D gene ambiguous. CDR3 length: 14 amino acids. Germline V gene sequence: CDR1 MDHEN, CDR2 SYDVKM. Trimming shortened V by 5 bases and J by 5 bases, and 15 bases separated the two germline ends.

CDR3 in amino acids: CASILIWRAGAEAFF. CDR3 sequence (DNA): TGTGCCAGCATCCTCATATGGAGGGCCGGTGCAGAAGCTTTCTTT. The genes are TRBV6-5 and TRBJ1-1; D gene unclear. V lost 7 bases and J lost 8, with 23 bases in between. There are 15 residues in the CDR3. Looked up from germline, CDR1 is MNHEY and CDR2 is SVGAGI.

V and J are TRBV7-9 and TRBJ1-1; D is unclear. Germline V gives CDR1 SEHNR, CDR2 FQNEAQ (reference sequence). Trimming stripped 1 base from V and 5 bases from J, with 5 bases between. This CDR3 contains 12 residues. The CDR3 DNA sequence: TGTGCCAGCAGCTTAGTAACAACTGAAGCTTTCTTT. It specifies CASSLVTTEAFF.